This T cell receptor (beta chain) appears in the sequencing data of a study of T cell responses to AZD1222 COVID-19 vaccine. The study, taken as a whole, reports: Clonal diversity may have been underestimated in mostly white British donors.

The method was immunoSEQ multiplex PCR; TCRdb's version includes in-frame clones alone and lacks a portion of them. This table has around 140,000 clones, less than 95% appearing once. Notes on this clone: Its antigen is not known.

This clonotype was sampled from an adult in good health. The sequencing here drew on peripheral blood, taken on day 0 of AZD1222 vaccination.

The chain's CDR3 is CASSYQVGAGANVLTF. DNA for the CDR3: TGTGCCAGCAGTTACCAGGTGGGGGCCGGGGCCAACGTCCTGACTTTC. V gene TRBV6-5 combines with J gene TRBJ2-6; possible D gene TRBD1, 6 bases. In germline, CDR1 is MNHEY, CDR2 SVGAGI. V dropped 2 bases and J dropped 4 bases, with 12 bases sitting between them. The CDR3 is 16 residues long.